The 12 T cell receptor beta chains below all came from one sample that was sequenced in a study of neurological immune-mediated disorders. Each CDR3 protein is one row after TCRdb ran MiXCR on the 5' RACE reads. The sample has under 80,000 distinct CDR3 sequences; 4% to 6% are singletons. Material for sequencing was PBMCs. The receptors stem from a woman aged 45-65 years with multiple sclerosis.

For this clonotype: A much larger clonotype is one base distant, so this may be a read error. The final CDR3 position lacks the conserved phenylalanine or tryptophan, pointing to a likely read error. The chain joins TRBV4-3 to TRBJ1-2; 10 bases map to TRBD1. Germline trimming cut 6 bases from V and 5 bases from J; bases unmatched to any gene: 9. CDR3 size: 15 residues. Germline-derived CDR1 and CDR2 are LGHNA and YSLEER. CDR3 nucleotide sequence: TGCGCCAGCAGACTAATTGGGACAGGGGATTATGGCTACACCATC. Its translation is CASRLIGTGDYGYTI.

This clonotype has ten or more counts. The rearrangement uses TRBV7-2 and TRBJ2-3, with 10 bases matching TRBD2. Looked up from germline, CDR1 is SGHTA and CDR2 is FQGNSA. The CDR3 spans 17 residues. V trimming: 1 base; J trimming: 5 bases; junction bases outside the gene matches: 9. The chain's CDR3 is CASSLDPSGGLIDTQYF. CDR3 nucleotides: TGTGCCAGCAGCTTAGACCCTAGCGGGGGTCTGATAGATACGCAGTATTTT.

The sample holds many counts of this clonotype. V usage is TRBV9 and J usage is TRBJ2-1; D might be TRBD2 (5 bases). The CDR3 has 17 amino acids. CDR1 is SGDLS, CDR2 YYNGEE, per germline. V dropped 0 bases and J dropped 0 bases, with 13 bases sitting between them. CDR3 residues: CASSVASSSSSYNEQFF. The CDR3 DNA follows: TGTGCCAGCAGCGTAGCCTCCTCTAGCTCCTCCTACAATGAGCAGTTCTTC.

This clonotype was detected ten times or more. The V call is TRBV4-1, the J call TRBJ2-1; D unresolved. This CDR3 spans 15 amino acids. The V end lost 0 bases, the J end lost 11 bases, and 17 bases lay between the germline ends. Germline lookup yields CDR1 MGHRA and CDR2 YSYEKL. DNA of the CDR3: TGCGCCAGCAGCCAAGAACGGCCCCCAAACGTTAAGCAGTTCTTC. It is translated as CASSQERPPNVKQFF.

On this clonotype: A much larger clone lies a single base off, so this may be a read error. This chain links TRBV6-2 or TRBV6-3 with TRBJ2-7; D call uncertain. The V end lost 7 bases, the J end lost 6 bases, and 19 bases lay between the germline ends. The germline CDR1 and CDR2 sequences are MNHEY and SVGEGT. This CDR3 comprises 14 residues. As DNA, the CDR3 is TGTGCCAGCAATCGGGCGATGGCAACTTCCGAGCAGTACTTC. Amino acids: CASNRAMATSEQYF.

This clonotype was seen at least ten times. The J gene is TRBJ2-3, the V gene TRBV5-1, with a possible D match to TRBD1 (6 bases). The CDR3 is 16 amino acids. CDR1 SGHRS and CDR2 YFSETQ come from the germline V gene. V was clipped by 4 bases and J by 3 bases, with 18 bases between them. In DNA form, the CDR3 reads TGCGCCAGCAGCCCGCTACAGGGCCGAGGGACAGATACGCAGTATTTT. Encoded protein: CASSPLQGRGTDTQYF.

About this clonotype: Relative to the germline gene, one junction end is altered; a read error may explain this. The chain uses TRBV28 and TRBJ1-5, with 9 bases aligning to TRBD1. CDR1 MDHEN and CDR2 SYDVKM come from the germline V gene. The CDR3 spans 17 residues. The chain's CDR3 is CASSDNLGTGPRQPQNF. The CDR3 DNA reads TGTGCCAGCAGTGACAACCTCGGGACAGGGCCCCGGCAGCCCCAGAATTTT.

At least ten counts were recorded for this clonotype. The V call is TRBV12-3 or TRBV12-4, the J call TRBJ2-2; 7 nucleotides line up with TRBD1. The CDR3 extends over 15 amino acids. V lost 3 bases, J lost 1 base, and 2 bases stayed unmatched. CDR3 nucleotide sequence: TGTGCCAGCAGTTTCGACAGGGTGAACACCGGGGAGCTGTTTTTT. As protein: CASSFDRVNTGELFF.

This clonotype occurred many times. This sequence joins TRBV6-1 and TRBJ2-1; 9 bases are a match to TRBD2. Per the germline V gene, CDR1 is MNHNS and CDR2 is SASEGT. J was trimmed by 2 bases and V by 5 bases; bases with no gene match: 7. The CDR3 covers 16 residues. CDR3 in DNA: TGTGCCAGCAGTCGCGGGGGACTAGCACCCTACAATGAGCAGTTCTTC. Residues: CASSRGGLAPYNEQFF.

Only a few counts were recorded for this clonotype. This may come from a read error, since a much larger clone is one base off. The chain uses TRBV10-3 and TRBJ2-5; 7 nucleotides line up with TRBD2. Germline CDR1 reads ENHRY; CDR2 reads SYGVKD. V lost 3 bases to trimming and J lost 1 base; unmatched junction nucleotides: 8. CDR3 length: 16 residues. The CDR3 region is CAISESRTRVQETQYF. CDR3 nucleotide sequence: TGTGCCATCAGTGAATCCAGGACTAGAGTCCAAGAGACCCAGTACTTC.

This clonotype showed up just a few times. J is TRBJ2-1 and V is TRBV29-1; tentative D call: TRBD2 (7 bases). In germline, CDR1 is SQVTM, CDR2 ANQGSEA. The CDR3 extends over 12 amino acids. CDR3 residues: CRVLGGAYEQFF. The CDR3 nucleotides read TGCAGAGTTCTAGGGGGGGCGTATGAGCAGTTCTTC.

The sample holds many counts of this clonotype. This chain links TRBV20-1 with TRBJ2-7; D remains unclear. Per germline, CDR1 DFQATT and CDR2 SNEGSKA (reference sequence). This CDR3 comprises 14 residues. V lost 0 bases and J 2 bases, leaving 11 bases between the germline ends. CDR3 amino acids: CSARDLETAYEQYF. CDR3 DNA sequence: TGCAGTGCTAGAGATCTAGAGACCGCCTACGAGCAGTACTTC.